The 21 T cell receptor beta chains below come from one sample, sequenced in a study of T cells after posttransplantation cyclophosphamide. Profiling relied on immunoSEQ multiplex PCR, and the TCRdb table lists in-frame clones only, not all of them. There are about 38,000 clones in the sample, none observed a single time. The source material was PBMCs. The receptors here all came from a man in his forties or fifties in good health, CMV-negative, and a related stem cell transplant donor.

This clone was counted a few times. The chain couples TRBV9 to TRBJ2-2, with D maybe TRBD2 (6 bases). Germline V gene sequence: CDR1 SGDLS, CDR2 YYNGEE. Between the trimmed V and J ends, which lost 0 bases and 4 bases, there was a span of 10 bases. The CDR3 extends over 15 amino acids. The CDR3 DNA is TGTGCCAGCAGCGTAGGCGGGACGGGCACCGGGGAGCTGTTTTTT. Amino acid sequence: CASSVGGTGTGELFF. The full variable domain, in which reference TRBV9 and TRBJ2-2 provide the parts outside the CDR3, is DSGVTQTPKHLITATGQRVTLRCSPRSGDLSVYWYQQSLDQGLQFLIQYYNGEERAKGNILERFSAQQFPDLHSELNLSSLELGDSALYFCASSVGGTGTGELFFGEGSRLTVL.

This clone was seen at least ten times. This sequence joins TRBV5-1 and TRBJ2-5; D is ambiguous. The ends were cut back, 1 base at V and 0 bases at J, with 7 bases in the middle. The germline gives CDR1 SGHRS, CDR2 YFSETQ. This CDR3 is 14 amino acids long. As DNA, the CDR3 is TGCGCCAGCAGCTTGTCGAGAGACCAAGAGACCCAGTACTTC. This gives the protein CASSLSRDQETQYF.

This clone has more than one count but fewer than ten. The V call is TRBV6-1, the J call TRBJ2-5, with TRBD2 matching over 7 bases. The better agreement between TRBJ2-7 and the DNA end casts doubt on the J call. Germline CDR1 reads MNHNS; CDR2 reads SASEGT. This CDR3 region has 14 residues. The CDR3 nucleotides read TGTGCCAGCAGTGGGCAGGGAGGGCCATACGAGCAGTACTTC. Encoded protein: CASSGQGGPYEQYF.

The gene calls are TRBV7-9 and TRBJ2-5; 7 nucleotides agree with TRBD1. TRBJ2-7 matches the DNA end more closely, so the J call is doubtful. The CDR3 has 14 residues. Germline lookup yields CDR1 SEHNR and CDR2 FQNEAQ (reference sequence). CDR3 DNA: TGTGCCAGCAGCTCTCAGGGACAGTCCTACGAGCAGTACTTC. Encoded protein: CASSSQGQSYEQYF.

V usage is TRBV7-2 and J usage is TRBJ2-5, with D possibly matching TRBD1 (6 bases). The DNA matches TRBJ2-7 better at its end, which makes the J call doubtful. Germline CDR1 reads SGHTA; CDR2 reads FQGNSA. The CDR3 runs to 15 residues. The DNA of the CDR3 is TGTGCCAGCAGCCTACCTACAGGGCTTTCCTACGAGCAGTACTTC. This codes for CASSLPTGLSYEQYF.

This clone occurred many times. The genes are TRBV11-3 and TRBJ2-2; TRBD2 aligns across 9 bases. Germline CDR1 reads SGHNT; CDR2 reads YENEEA. Germline trimming cut 4 bases from V and 6 bases from J; bases unmatched to any gene: 18. This CDR3 has 19 residues. The DNA of the CDR3 is TGTGCCAGCAGCTCTAGCGGGATTGGGGTCGCAGAATCGCCCGGGGAGCTGTTTTTT. Protein: CASSSSGIGVAESPGELFF.

This clone was counted at least ten times. Written as DNA, the CDR3 is TGCGCCAGCAGCCAAGATGTAGACAGGGGTTGGACTAATGAAAAACTGTTTTTT. Protein sequence: CASSQDVDRGWTNEKLFF. The rearrangement uses TRBV4-3 and TRBJ1-4; 8 nucleotides line up with TRBD1. Germline V gene lookup returns CDR1 LGHNA and CDR2 YSLEER. Losses at the gene ends were 0 bases for V and 2 bases for J; bases not matched to a gene: 8. This CDR3 comprises 18 residues.

The gene calls are TRBV5-1 and TRBJ2-5; D is possibly TRBD2 (6 bases). Germline-derived CDR1 and CDR2 are SGHRS and YFSETQ. The CDR3 sequence is 15 residues long. Trimming cost V 0 bases and J 7 bases, with 16 bases left between them. CDR3 protein: CASSLGNAGSGTQYF. CDR3 nucleotides: TGCGCCAGCAGCTTGGGAAACGCGGGGTCCGGGACCCAGTACTTC.

This clone is deemed medium-sized. This chain connects TRBV19 to TRBJ1-4; D gene ambiguous. The V and J ends lost 9 bases and 8 bases respectively, with 22 bases between them. The CDR3 is made up of 15 amino acids. CDR1 is LNHDA and CDR2 is SQIVND in the germline V gene (reference sequence). The CDR3 coding sequence is TGTGCCAGAACCAGACTGGAATTCCTTGGAGAAAAACTGTTTTTT. Translated: CARTRLEFLGEKLFF.

There are many counts of this clone. One end of the junction varies from germline; a read error may be responsible. The chain recombines TRBV7-7 with TRBJ2-1; no definite D call. The CDR3 has 13 residues. Germline V gene data show CDR1 as SSHAT and CDR2 as FNYEAQ (reference sequence). The CDR3 DNA is TGTGCTAGCAGCTTAGTATCGGTCGGTGAGCAGTTCTTC. Translated: CASSLVSVGEQFF.

This clone was seen many times. This chain connects TRBV27 to TRBJ1-1; D is unresolved. The germline gives CDR1 MNHEY, CDR2 SMNVEV (reference sequence). The CDR3 sequence is 13 residues long. Deletions cut 3 bases from V and 0 bases from J, with 5 bases between. The CDR3 loop is CASSFPMNTEAFF. CDR3 coding DNA: TGTGCCAGCAGTTTTCCCATGAACACTGAAGCTTTCTTT.

This clone appeared many times. The CDR3, as DNA: TGTGCCAGCAGTATACGGGGGAACACTGAAGCTTTCTTT. Translating gives CASSIRGNTEAFF. This chain connects TRBV28 to TRBJ1-1; D not certain. The V gene lost 5 bases and the J gene lost 1 base, with 8 bases spanning the gap. This CDR3 has 13 amino acids. Germline V gene data show CDR1 as MDHEN and CDR2 as SYDVKM.

In this sample, this clone turned up many times. The junction shows a germline mismatch at one end, possibly a read error. This chain connects TRBV20-1 to TRBJ1-2, with D unclear. The CDR3 sequence is 9 residues long. Looked up from germline, CDR1 is DFQATT and CDR2 is SNEGSKA (reference sequence). The CDR3, as DNA: TGCAGTGCTAACTTTGGCTACACCTTC. Translated: CSANFGYTF.

This clone was observed at least ten times. The chain carries TRBV7-6 and TRBJ1-1, with TRBD1 matching 8 bases. J was trimmed by 0 bases and V by 5 bases; bases with no gene match: 8. This CDR3 has 16 residues. Germline loops: CDR1 SGHVS, CDR2 FNYEAQ. The chain's CDR3 is CASSPRQGRLNTEAFF. In nucleotides, the CDR3 is TGTGCCAGCAGCCCCCGACAGGGGAGGCTGAACACTGAAGCTTTCTTT.

This clone was counted ten times or more. The CDR3 region has the DNA TGTGCCAGCAGCTCCTCCTGGGACAGGAATGAGCAGTTCTTC. Encoded protein: CASSSSWDRNEQFF. This chain links TRBV7-2 with TRBJ2-1, with 8 bases fitting TRBD1. Germline trimming cut 4 bases from V and 7 bases from J; bases unmatched to any gene: 6. This CDR3 is built from 14 residues. From germline, CDR1 is SGHTA and CDR2 FQGNSA.

This clone was detected a few times. V usage is TRBV9 and J usage is TRBJ2-5, with 9 bases identical to TRBD1. Near its end, the DNA agrees better with TRBJ2-7, so the J call may be wrong. The CDR3 contains 15 residues. Germline CDR1 is SGDLS and CDR2 is YYNGEE. DNA of the CDR3: TGTGCCAGCAGTGGTGGGGGGACAGGGAGGTACGAGCAGTACTTC. This sequence encodes CASSGGGTGRYEQYF.

The chain links TRBV7-9 to TRBJ2-3; TRBD1 matches 7 bases. V was clipped by 4 bases and J by 2 bases; unmatched bases: 6. The CDR3 contains 15 residues. Germline loops: CDR1 SEHNR, CDR2 FQNEAQ (reference sequence). Here the CDR3 DNA reads TGTGCCAGCAGCTCGACAGGGATTATCACAGATACGCAGTATTTT. Amino acid sequence: CASSSTGIITDTQYF. Looking up the rest from reference TRBV7-9 and TRBJ2-3 gives the full variable domain: DTGVSQNPRHKITKRGQNVTFRCDPISEHNRLYWYRQTLGQGPEFLTYFQNEAQLEKSRLLSDRFSAERPKGSFSTLEIQRTEQGDSAMYLCASSSTGIITDTQYFGPGTRLTVL.

This clone was found many times. This chain uses TRBV6-6 with TRBJ2-2; the D gene is possibly TRBD2 (5 bases). Germline values: CDR1 MNHNY, CDR2 SVGAGI (reference sequence). The CDR3 sequence is 12 residues long. V was cut by 6 bases and J by 8 bases, with 10 bases left in between. Written as DNA, the CDR3 is TGTGCCAGCAGCCACCCGGGGGGGGAGCTGTTTTTT. Its translation is CASSHPGGELFF.

This clone was seen at least ten times. The chain carries TRBV7-8 and TRBJ1-2; the match to TRBD1 covers 7 bases. Germline V lookup: CDR1 SGHVS, CDR2 FQNEAQ. The CDR3 is 14 residues long. The J segment lost 6 bases and the V segment lost 5 bases, leaving 9 bases of the junction unmatched. The CDR3, as DNA: TGTGCCAGCAGCCAGGGGGTCGGGGTGCATGGCTACACCTTC. Amino acids: CASSQGVGVHGYTF.

This clone was seen ten or more times. The rearrangement joins TRBV5-4 to TRBJ1-2; 7 bases line up with TRBD1. CDR3 length: 15 amino acids. Germline V gene data show CDR1 as SGHNT and CDR2 as YYREEE (reference sequence). Trimming removed 0 bases from V and 6 bases from J; junction bases left unmatched: 8. In nucleotides, the CDR3 is TGTGCCAGCAGCTTGGCCGGGACAGAAGATGATGGCTACACCTTC. Translating it yields CASSLAGTEDDGYTF.

This clone was found many times. V gene TRBV7-6 combines with J gene TRBJ2-5, with 7 bases that match TRBD1. Germline CDR1 reads SGHVS; CDR2 reads FNYEAQ. The CDR3 is 15 amino acids. V lost 2 bases, J lost 5 bases, and 8 bases stayed unmatched. CDR3 DNA sequence: TGTGCCAGCAGCTTACCCCAGGGGGTAATCGAGACCCAGTACTTC. Translating it yields CASSLPQGVIETQYF.